This T cell receptor beta chain appears in the sequencing data of a study of cytomegalovirus exposure and HLA in healthy donors. Study background: About 85 million unique TCRs from HLA-typed donors were held in an early release of data. Study-wide findings and caveats: Rarity marked most TCR sequences, yet some public TCRs occurred in many donors. Analysis was performed later, and it showed HLA-associated TCR beta chains to be more clonally expanded than equally common others.

This clone was seen a few times. Its target is not known. Germline V gene lookup returns CDR1 SGHTA and CDR2 FQGTGA. V gave up 4 bases and J gave up 2 bases; unmatched junction bases: 2. CDR3 length: 15 amino acids. Primers included in the PCR were 60 Vbeta and 13 Jbeta primers. The repertoire was sequenced with immunoSEQ multiplex PCR; TCRdb's copy has only in-frame clones and lacks some. The sample shows 65,000 to 95,000 clones, about 77% of them seen only once. This clonotype was sampled from a male donor in good health and CMV-seropositive. Source material: PBMCs. The J gene is TRBJ2-1, the V gene TRBV7-3; 10 nucleotides line up with TRBD2. As DNA, the CDR3 is TGTGCCAGCAGCTCTAGCGGGAGTCCCTACAATGAGCAGTTCTTC. It is translated as CASSSSGSPYNEQFF.